This T cell receptor beta chain was sequenced for a study of T cell responses to AZD1222 COVID-19 vaccine. Profiled with immunoSEQ multiplex PCR; TCRdb holds only in-frame clones, not every one. The sample contains 70,000 to 95,000 clones, about nine tenths of which appear only once. Unmatched junction bases numbered 5, after V lost 1 base and J lost 3 bases. The CDR3 is 16 residues long. In germline, CDR1 is SGHVS, CDR2 FQNEAQ. General study results and limits: Once two AZD1222 doses were given, Spike-specific TCR breadth and depth went up. Among the donors, most were white British and more were female, and clonal diversity was possibly underestimated.

As to this clone: Its antigen is not known.

The receptor's source is an adult who received the AZD1222 COVID-19 vaccine. The chain links TRBV7-8 to TRBJ1-5; the match to TRBD1 covers 8 bases. Sequencing used peripheral blood, obtained 28 days after the second AZD1222 dose. Written as DNA, the CDR3 is TGTGCCAGCAGCTTAGAGTCAGGGGGCATCAATCAGCCCCAGCATTTT. Amino acids: CASSLESGGINQPQHF.